The 22 T cell receptor beta chains below were found in one sample sequenced in a study of OX40 agonist ivuxolimab in advanced cancers. TCRdb's copy holds only in-frame clones and misses some; the assay was immunoSEQ multiplex PCR. The sample has some 62,000 clones, about four fifths seen once. The sample consisted of CD4+ or CD8+ T cells sorted from blood, taken in a trial of the OX40 agonist ivuxolimab. These receptors came from an adult with an advanced solid tumor such as melanoma, head and neck, liver or kidney cancer.

The gene calls are TRBV6-6 and TRBJ2-2; 7 bases fit TRBD1. After removal of 0 bases from V and 3 bases from J, the junction contained 1 base not matched to a gene. Germline lookup yields CDR1 MNHNY and CDR2 SVGAGI (reference sequence). This CDR3 region has 15 residues. CDR3 in DNA: TGTGCCAGCAGTTACTCGGGACAGCACACCGGGGAGCTGTTTTTT. It yields the protein CASSYSGQHTGELFF.

Here the CDR3 DNA reads TGTGCCAGCAGCTTAAGCCTAGCGGGAGATAGCGAGCAGTACTTC. This gives the protein CASSLSLAGDSEQYF. The V call is TRBV13, the J call TRBJ2-7, with 10 bases matching TRBD2. Looked up from germline, CDR1 is PRHDT and CDR2 is FYEKMQ (reference sequence). This CDR3 contains 15 residues. With 2 bases clipped from V and 6 bases from J, the junction kept 7 bases outside the gene matches.

This clone was observed a handful of times. The chain employs TRBV6-5 and TRBJ2-7; 8 bases line up with TRBD1. Per germline, CDR1 MNHEY and CDR2 SVGAGI. This CDR3 has 15 amino acids. Germline trimming cut 6 bases from V and 3 bases from J; bases unmatched to any gene: 10. The CDR3 bases are TGTGCCAGCAGAATTGATCGACAGGGGAACTACGAGCAGTACTTC. This sequence encodes CASRIDRQGNYEQYF.

The chain combines TRBV11-2 with TRBJ2-2, with D uncertain. V gave up 0 bases and J gave up 7 bases, with 3 bases separating them. The CDR3 loop spans 12 amino acids. The V gene's germline CDR1 is SGHAT and CDR2 FQNNGV. The CDR3 loop is CASSLDYGELFF. The DNA of the CDR3 is TGTGCCAGCAGCTTAGATTACGGGGAGCTGTTTTTT.

The chain uses TRBV5-6 and TRBJ2-1; D is possibly TRBD2 (7 bases). Trimming left V 3 bases short and J 7 bases short, with 20 bases between. CDR3 size: 16 residues. Germline-derived CDR1 and CDR2 are SGHDT and YYEEEE. The CDR3 protein is CASSWSGAGVVNEQFF. Here the CDR3 DNA reads TGTGCCAGCAGCTGGTCAGGGGCGGGAGTAGTGAATGAGCAGTTCTTC. Combining the CDR3 with reference TRBV5-6 and TRBJ2-1 gives the whole variable domain DAGVTQSPTHLIKTRGQQVTLRCSPKSGHDTVSWYQQALGQGPQFIFQYYEEEERQRGNFPDRFSGHQFPNYSSELNVNALLLGDSALYLCASSWSGAGVVNEQFFGPGTRLTVL.

This clone was counted only a few times. The chain joins TRBV7-9 to TRBJ1-5, with D uncertain. CDR3 length: 15 amino acids. CDR1 and CDR2 (germline): SEHNR, FQNEAQ (reference sequence). V lost 6 bases to trimming and J lost 0 bases, with 12 bases between them. The CDR3 sequence: CASSLTGDSNQPQHF. The CDR3 DNA sequence: TGTGCCAGCAGTTTAACCGGTGATAGCAATCAGCCCCAGCATTTT. Filled out from reference TRBV7-9 and TRBJ1-5, the complete variable domain reads DTGVSQNPRHKITKRGQNVTFRCDPISEHNRLYWYRQTLGQGPEFLTYFQNEAQLEKSRLLSDRFSAERPKGSFSTLEIQRTEQGDSAMYLCASSLTGDSNQPQHFGDGTRLSIL.

The chain has TRBV7-9 and TRBJ2-5, with TRBD1 matching 8 bases. The V gene end was trimmed by 1 base and the J gene end by 4 bases; junction bases not matched to a gene: 2. This CDR3 is built from 14 residues. CDR1 SEHNR and CDR2 FQNEAQ come from the germline V gene (reference sequence). CDR3 sequence (DNA): TGTGCCAGCAGCTTAGAACAGGGGGTAGAGACCCAGTACTTC. This encodes CASSLEQGVETQYF.

This chain joins TRBV12-5 and TRBJ2-5; 9 nucleotides align to TRBD1. This CDR3 spans 15 amino acids. V lost 4 bases and J lost 5; bases outside the gene matches: 8. Per germline, CDR1 LGHNT and CDR2 FRNRAP. DNA for the CDR3: TGTGCTAGTGGTTACCGGGGACAGGGCTTTGAGACCCAGTACTTC. Its translation: CASGYRGQGFETQYF.

The chain links TRBV6-5 to TRBJ1-1; D uncertain. V was cut by 0 bases and J by 4 bases, with 9 bases left in between. This CDR3 is built from 14 residues. Germline CDR1 reads MNHEY; CDR2 reads SVGAGI. In nucleotides, the CDR3 is TGTGCCAGCAGTTACTCGCAGGCGGGCACTGAAGCTTTCTTT. Residues: CASSYSQAGTEAFF.

The V call is TRBV7-8, the J call TRBJ2-2; D uncertain. V was pared by 5 bases and J by 5 bases, with 9 bases between. CDR1 is SGHVS and CDR2 is FQNEAQ in the germline V gene. The CDR3 sequence is 13 residues long. CDR3 sequence: CASSLPGTGELFF. The DNA for the CDR3 is TGTGCCAGCAGCCTCCCCGGTACCGGGGAGCTGTTTTTT.

The chain uses TRBV25-1 and TRBJ2-7; TRBD2 agrees at 9 bases. The length of the CDR3 is 13 residues. CDR1 and CDR2 from the germline V gene are MGHDK and SYGVNS. The trim removed 4 bases at V and 5 bases at J, leaving 3 bases unmatched. In nucleotides, the CDR3 is TGTGCCAGCAGTGGGCTAGCGGGAAACGAGCAGTACTTC. Translating gives CASSGLAGNEQYF.

The V and J genes are TRBV11-2 and TRBJ2-2; D may match TRBD1 or TRBD2 (5 bases each). CDR3 length: 15 residues. V gave up 5 bases and J gave up 8 bases, with 18 bases separating them. Germline CDR1 SGHAT, CDR2 FQNNGV. In nucleotides, the CDR3 is TGTGCCAGCAGCCGTGGGGTTCAGGGAGCTGGGGAGCTGTTTTTT. Its translation: CASSRGVQGAGELFF.

The V gene is TRBV7-9, the J gene TRBJ2-5; D ambiguous. TRBJ2-7 explains the end of the DNA better; the J call may be wrong. The CDR3 has 14 amino acids. Per germline, CDR1 SEHNR and CDR2 FQNEAQ (reference sequence). The CDR3 DNA follows: TGTGCCAGCAGCTTAGATCGGACGGGCTACGAGCAGTACTTC. Its protein product is CASSLDRTGYEQYF.

As DNA, the CDR3 is TGTGCCAGCTCCCTCGCGGGCAGGGGCGAGCAGTACTTC. This codes for CASSLAGRGEQYF. The chain couples TRBV18 to TRBJ2-7, with a tentative D call TRBD1 (6 bases). The germline gives CDR1 KGHSH, CDR2 LQKENI. CDR3 length equals 13 residues. Trimming pared 6 bases from V and 6 bases from J, leaving 15 bases between.

The chain recombines TRBV2 with TRBJ1-1; D not resolved. Per germline, CDR1 SNHLY and CDR2 FYNNEI. V lost 8 bases and J 10 bases, leaving 17 bases between the germline ends. CDR3 length: 12 residues. The chain's CDR3 is CASGTNRGGAFF. In DNA, the CDR3 is TGTGCCAGCGGTACGAATCGGGGTGGAGCTTTCTTT. The full variable domain, in which reference TRBV2 and TRBJ1-1 provide the parts outside the CDR3, is EPEVTQTPSHQVTQMGQEVILRCVPISNHLYFYWYRQILGQKVEFLVSFYNNEISEKSEIFDDQFSVERPDGSNFTLKIRSTKLEDSAMYFCASGTNRGGAFFGQGTRLTVV.

The DNA for the CDR3 is TGTGCCAGCTCACCAGCGACAGGAATGAACACTGAAGCTTTCTTT. Its translation is CASSPATGMNTEAFF. The chain recombines TRBV18 with TRBJ1-1, with D perhaps matching TRBD1 (6 bases). This CDR3 comprises 15 residues. Trimming removed 2 bases at V and 0 bases at J, with 10 bases between. Germline V lookup: CDR1 KGHSH, CDR2 LQKENI.

The chain carries TRBV2 and TRBJ2-5; a possible D gene is TRBD2 (5 bases). CDR1 and CDR2 from the germline V gene are SNHLY and FYNNEI. Trimming removed 5 bases from V and 5 bases from J, with 9 bases in between. This CDR3 has 12 amino acids. As DNA, the CDR3 is TGTGCCAGCAGTTTAGCGTGGGAGACCCAGTACTTC. This codes for CASSLAWETQYF.

The chain joins TRBV7-2 to TRBJ2-3; TRBD2 agrees at 8 bases. Germline loops: CDR1 SGHTA, CDR2 FQGNSA. The CDR3 totals 17 residues. Trimming at V came to 0 bases and at J to 3 bases, leaving 8 bases not matched to a gene. For the CDR3, the DNA is TGTGCCAGCAGCTTAGCGCAAAGCGGGAGTAGAACAGATACGCAGTATTTT. Protein sequence: CASSLAQSGSRTDTQYF.

The chain links TRBV7-9 to TRBJ1-5, with 7 bases lining up with TRBD1. CDR3 size: 15 residues. The V and J ends lost 2 bases and 6 bases, in that order; junction bases with no gene match: 7. Germline CDR1 is SEHNR and CDR2 is FQNEAQ (reference sequence). CDR3 sequence (DNA): TGTGCCAGCAGCTTACAGGGGGGGGCGAGTCAGCCCCAGCATTTT. It yields the protein CASSLQGGASQPQHF.

The chain employs TRBV19 and TRBJ1-2; no reliable D call. Germline lookup yields CDR1 LNHDA and CDR2 SQIVND (reference sequence). CDR3 size: 15 residues. V was clipped by 6 bases and J by 2 bases, with 16 bases between them. The CDR3 bases are TGTGCCAGTAGCCCGGGAGTTGGCGTCAACTATGGCTACACCTTC. Its translation is CASSPGVGVNYGYTF.

V gene TRBV6-6 combines with J gene TRBJ1-2; the match to TRBD1 covers 8 bases. Germline CDR1 is MNHNY and CDR2 is SVGAGI (reference sequence). The trim removed 6 bases at V and 3 bases at J, leaving 3 bases unmatched. The CDR3 is 13 amino acids. The CDR3 sequence: CASRDRDDYGYTF. The DNA of the CDR3 is TGTGCCAGCAGGGACAGGGACGACTATGGCTACACCTTC.

The chain carries TRBV11-3 and TRBJ2-5; D not resolved. V was cut by 5 bases and J by 9 bases, with 16 bases left in between. The germline gives CDR1 SGHNT, CDR2 YENEEA. This CDR3 has 13 residues. The CDR3 loop reads CASSKGLGQAQYF. CDR3 nucleotides: TGTGCCAGCAGCAAGGGCCTTGGCCAGGCCCAGTACTTC.